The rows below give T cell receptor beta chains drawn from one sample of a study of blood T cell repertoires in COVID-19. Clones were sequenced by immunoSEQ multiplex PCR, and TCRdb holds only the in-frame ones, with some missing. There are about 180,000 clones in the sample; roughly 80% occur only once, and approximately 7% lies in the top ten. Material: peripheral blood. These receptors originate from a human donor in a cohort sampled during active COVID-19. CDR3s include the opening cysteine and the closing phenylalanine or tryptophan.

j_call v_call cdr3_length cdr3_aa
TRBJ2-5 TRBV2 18 CASSGRTSGGTLQETQYF
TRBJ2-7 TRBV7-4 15 CASSLPRGSSYEQYF
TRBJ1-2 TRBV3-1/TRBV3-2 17 CASSQLSSQGGPHGYTF
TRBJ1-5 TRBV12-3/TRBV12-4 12 CASSTTPQPQHF
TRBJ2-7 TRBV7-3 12 CASSEVGGEQYF
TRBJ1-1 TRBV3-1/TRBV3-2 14 CASSQDKEDTEAFF
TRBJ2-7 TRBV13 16 CASSPGGGGFSYEQYF
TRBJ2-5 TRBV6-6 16 CASSYSRAGIKETQYF
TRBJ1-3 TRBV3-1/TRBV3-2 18 CASSQEGWDSGSGNTIYF
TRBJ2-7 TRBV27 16 CASSPSYGGTTYEQYF
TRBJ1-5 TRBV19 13 CASSIVSGQPQHF
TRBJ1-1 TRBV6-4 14 CASSGPGGLLEAFF
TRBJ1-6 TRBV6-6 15 CASSYTGPSKLPLHF
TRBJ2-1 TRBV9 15 CASSVAGISYNEQFF
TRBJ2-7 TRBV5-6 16 CASSLGPGQGIYEQYF
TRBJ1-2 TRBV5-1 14 CASRTGGASGGYTF
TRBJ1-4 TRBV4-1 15 CASSSEDRGNEKLFF
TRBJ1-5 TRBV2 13 CASRDSSVQPQHF
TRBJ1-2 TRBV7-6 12 CASSGGSGGYTF
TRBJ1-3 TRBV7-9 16 CASSPQGARWGNTIYF
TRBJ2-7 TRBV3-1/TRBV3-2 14 CASSQGRTVAVQYF
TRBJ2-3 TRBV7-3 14 CASSLTASWDTQYF
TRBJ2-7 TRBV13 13 CASSSRQAYEQYF
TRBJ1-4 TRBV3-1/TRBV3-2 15 CASSQGLGGGEKLFF
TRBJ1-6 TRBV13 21 CASSRRQAGTGGKSYNSPLHF
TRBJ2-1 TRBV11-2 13 CASSLQGGNEQFF
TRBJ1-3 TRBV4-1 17 CASSQGSQGGSGNTIYF
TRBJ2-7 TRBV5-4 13 CASRQEGVGEQYF
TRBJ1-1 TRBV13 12 CASSRGGAEAFF
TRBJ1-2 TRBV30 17 CAWSVEEGRYLNYGYTF
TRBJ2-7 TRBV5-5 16 CASSTVGQGVFDEQYF
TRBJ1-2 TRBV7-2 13 CASSLAGGDGYTF
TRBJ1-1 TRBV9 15 CASSALQGGGNEAFF
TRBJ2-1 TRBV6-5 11 CASSAYNEQFF